Listed here are 13 T cell receptor beta chains from one sample, sequenced in a study of cytomegalovirus exposure and HLA in healthy donors. Vbeta (60) and Jbeta (13) primers were used in the PCR. Data came from immunoSEQ multiplex PCR; TCRdb stores just in-frame clones and leaves some out. Of roughly 140,000 clones in the sample, 65% to 90% were seen once. The specimen was PBMCs. Receptors originate from a woman aged 45 to 65 in good health and CMV-seropositive.

The chain carries TRBV2 and TRBJ2-7; D uncertain. The CDR3 is made up of 13 amino acids. V was shortened by 6 bases and J by 3 bases, with 12 bases between the two germline ends. Germline V lookup: CDR1 SNHLY, CDR2 FYNNEI. The CDR3 DNA follows: TGTGCCAGCAGGGGTGACGGAGTCTACGAGCAGTACTTC. It codes for CASRGDGVYEQYF.

This sequence joins TRBV9 and TRBJ1-4; D perhaps matches TRBD1 (6 bases). Trimming shortened V by 4 bases and J by 11 bases, and 18 bases separated the two germline ends. The CDR3 runs to 14 residues. CDR1 is SGDLS, CDR2 YYNGEE, per germline. CDR3 DNA: TGTGCCAGCAGCCCACACAGGGTTGAATGGAAACTGTTTTTT. It is translated as CASSPHRVEWKLFF.

This chain connects TRBV21-1 to TRBJ1-4; TRBD1, the table's D call, was not compared with the DNA. TRBV21-1 is a recognized pseudogene. The CDR3 is 16 residues long. CDR3 sequence reads: CASSKVRQAVNEKLFF. The CDR3 region has the DNA TGTGCCAGCAGCAAAGTCCGACAGGCCGTTAATGAAAAACTGTTTTTT.

In DNA form, the CDR3 reads TGTGCCAGCAGTTACTCCTATACAGATACGCAGTATTTT. Translated, it gives CASSYSYTDTQYF. The chain employs TRBV6-5 and TRBJ2-3; D uncertain. V was trimmed by 0 bases and J by 3 bases, leaving 4 bases between them. CDR3 length: 13 amino acids. Germline assignment: CDR1 MNHEY and CDR2 SVGAGI.

Written as DNA, the CDR3 is TGTGCCAGCAGCTTCCCGGACAGGGTGTACGAGCAGTACTTC. It is translated as CASSFPDRVYEQYF. The chain combines TRBV13 with TRBJ2-7, with 8 nucleotides matching TRBD1. Germline lookup yields CDR1 PRHDT and CDR2 FYEKMQ (reference sequence). The CDR3 spans 14 residues. After removal of 3 bases from V and 4 bases from J, the junction contained 5 bases not matched to a gene.

This rearrangement joins TRBV6-5 to TRBJ1-5, with a weak D call TRBD1 (5 bases). The germline V gene encodes CDR1 MNHEY and CDR2 SVGAGI. Between the trimmed V and J ends, which lost 5 bases and 6 bases, there was a span of 11 bases. This CDR3 is built from 13 residues. The CDR3 nucleotides read TGTGCCAGCAGTGAAGAAGGGGTTCAGCCCCAGCATTTT. Amino acids: CASSEEGVQPQHF.

Points on this clone: Distinct nucleotide sequences in the sample also encode this CDR3. The chain has TRBV2 and TRBJ2-2; D unresolved. V lost 5 bases and J lost 2, with 3 bases in between. Germline V CDR1 and CDR2: SNHLY, FYNNEI. CDR3 size: 12 residues. The CDR3 sequence: CASSLNTGELFF. The CDR3 bases are TGTGCCAGCAGTCTAAACACCGGGGAGCTGTTTTTT. The complete variable domain, with remaining parts taken from reference TRBV2 and TRBJ2-2, reads EPEVTQTPSHQVTQMGQEVILRCVPISNHLYFYWYRQILGQKVEFLVSFYNNEISEKSEIFDDQFSVERPDGSNFTLKIRSTKLEDSAMYFCASSLNTGELFFGEGSRLTVL.

The genes are TRBV4-3 and TRBJ2-3; D is undetermined. The V gene's germline CDR1 is LGHNA and CDR2 YSLEER. V lost 0 bases to trimming and J lost 4 bases, with 11 bases between them. This CDR3 contains 15 residues. CDR3 sequence: CASSQDISDSDTQYF. The CDR3 bases are TGCGCCAGCAGCCAAGATATCAGTGATTCAGATACGCAGTATTTT.

V is TRBV21-1 and J is TRBJ2-1; TRBD2, the D gene given by the table, was not confirmed from the DNA. TRBV21-1 is given as a pseudogene. The length of the CDR3 is 15 residues. The CDR3 reads CASSITGRAYPEQFF. The CDR3 nucleotides are TGTGCCAGCAGCATAACAGGGAGGGCGTACCCGGAGCAGTTCTTC.

This clone was seen just once. The J gene is TRBJ1-1, the V gene TRBV18; no firm D call. V was pared by 3 bases and J by 7 bases, with 6 bases between. CDR1 and CDR2 (germline): KGHSH, LQKENI. The CDR3 loop spans 11 amino acids. CDR3 DNA: TGTGCCAGCTCACCGGGCTTTGAAGCTTTCTTT. Protein sequence: CASSPGFEAFF.

This clone was picked up one time. The rearrangement uses TRBV7-6 and TRBJ1-4; D is undetermined. This CDR3 is built from 15 residues. Germline V lookup: CDR1 SGHVS, CDR2 FNYEAQ. The V end was cut by 5 bases, the J end by 0 bases, with 10 bases between. The CDR3 bases are TGTGCCAGCAGCCCCAACACCGCAACTAATGAAAAACTGTTTTTT. Its protein is CASSPNTATNEKLFF.

V gene TRBV5-1 combines with J gene TRBJ1-4; no reliable D call. The CDR3 contains 16 residues. Germline V gene sequence: CDR1 SGHRS, CDR2 YFSETQ. Trimming removed 0 bases from V and 4 bases from J, with 13 bases in between. CDR3 loop: CASSLVTERSNEKLFF. The CDR3 region has the DNA TGCGCCAGCAGCTTGGTTACGGAGCGTAGTAATGAAAAACTGTTTTTT.

This clone came up a few times. The CDR3 DNA is TGTGCCAGCAGCTTCGGGGACGAGCAGTACTTC. Amino acids: CASSFGDEQYF. The V gene is TRBV7-9, the J gene TRBJ2-7; possible D gene TRBD2, 5 bases. The germline V gene has CDR1 SEHNR and CDR2 FQNEAQ (reference sequence). This CDR3 is 11 amino acids long. The V gene lost 3 bases and the J gene lost 5 bases, with 5 bases spanning the gap.